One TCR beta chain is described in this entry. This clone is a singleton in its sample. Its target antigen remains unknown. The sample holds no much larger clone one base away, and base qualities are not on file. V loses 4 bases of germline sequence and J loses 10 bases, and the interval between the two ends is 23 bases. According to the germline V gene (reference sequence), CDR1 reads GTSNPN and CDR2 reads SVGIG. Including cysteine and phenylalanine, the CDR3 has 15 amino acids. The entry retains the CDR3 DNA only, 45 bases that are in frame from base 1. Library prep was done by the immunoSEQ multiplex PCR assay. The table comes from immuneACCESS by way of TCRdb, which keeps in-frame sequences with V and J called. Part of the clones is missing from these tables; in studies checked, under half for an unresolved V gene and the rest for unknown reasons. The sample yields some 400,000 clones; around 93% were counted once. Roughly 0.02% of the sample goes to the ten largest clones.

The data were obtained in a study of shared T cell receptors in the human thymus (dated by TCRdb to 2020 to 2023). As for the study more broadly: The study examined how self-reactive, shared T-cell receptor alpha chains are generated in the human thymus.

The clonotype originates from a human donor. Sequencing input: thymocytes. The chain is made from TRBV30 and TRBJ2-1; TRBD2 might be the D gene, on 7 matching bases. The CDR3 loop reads CAWIGRGKRGMEQFF. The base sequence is TGTGCCTGGATAGGGAGGGGGAAAAGAGGCATGGAGCAGTTCTTC.